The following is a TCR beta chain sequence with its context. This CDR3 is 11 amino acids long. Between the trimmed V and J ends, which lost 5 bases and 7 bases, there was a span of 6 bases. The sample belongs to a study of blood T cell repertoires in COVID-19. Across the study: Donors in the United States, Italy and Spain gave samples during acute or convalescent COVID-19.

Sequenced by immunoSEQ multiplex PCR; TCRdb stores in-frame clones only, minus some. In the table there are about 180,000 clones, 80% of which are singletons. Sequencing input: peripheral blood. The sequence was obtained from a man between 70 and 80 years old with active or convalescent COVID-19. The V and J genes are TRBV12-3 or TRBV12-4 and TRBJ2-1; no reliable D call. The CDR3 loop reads CASSARNEQFF. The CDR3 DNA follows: TGTGCCAGCAGTGCCAGGAATGAGCAGTTCTTC.